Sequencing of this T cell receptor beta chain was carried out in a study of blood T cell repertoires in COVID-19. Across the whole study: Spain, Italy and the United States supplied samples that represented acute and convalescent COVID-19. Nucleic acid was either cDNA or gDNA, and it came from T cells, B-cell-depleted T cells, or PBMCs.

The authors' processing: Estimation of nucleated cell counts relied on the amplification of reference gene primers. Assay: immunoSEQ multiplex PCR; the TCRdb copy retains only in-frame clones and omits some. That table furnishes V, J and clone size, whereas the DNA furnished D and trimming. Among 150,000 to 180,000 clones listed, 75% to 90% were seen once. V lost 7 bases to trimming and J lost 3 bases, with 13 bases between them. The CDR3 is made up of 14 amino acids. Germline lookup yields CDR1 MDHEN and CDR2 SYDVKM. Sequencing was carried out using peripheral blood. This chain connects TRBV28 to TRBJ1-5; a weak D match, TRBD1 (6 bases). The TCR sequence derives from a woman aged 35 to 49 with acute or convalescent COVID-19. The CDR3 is CASTKDRPNQPQHF. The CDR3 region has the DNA TGTGCCAGCACCAAGGACAGACCCAATCAGCCCCAGCATTTT. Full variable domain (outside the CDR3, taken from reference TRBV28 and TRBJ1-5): DVKVTQSSRYLVKRTGEKVFLECVQDMDHENMFWYRQDPGLGLRLIYFSYDVKMKEKGDIPEGYSVSREKKERFSLILESASTNQTSMYLCASTKDRPNQPQHFGDGTRLSIL.